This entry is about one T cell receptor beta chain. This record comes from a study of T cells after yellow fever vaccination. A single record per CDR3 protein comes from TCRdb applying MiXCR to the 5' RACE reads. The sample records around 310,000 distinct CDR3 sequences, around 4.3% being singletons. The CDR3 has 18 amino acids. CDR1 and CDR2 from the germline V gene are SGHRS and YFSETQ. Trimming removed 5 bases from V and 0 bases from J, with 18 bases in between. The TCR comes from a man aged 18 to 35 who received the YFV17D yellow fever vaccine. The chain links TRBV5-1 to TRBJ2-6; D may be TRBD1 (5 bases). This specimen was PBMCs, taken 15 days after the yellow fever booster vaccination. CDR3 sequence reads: CASSPATARFSGANVLTF. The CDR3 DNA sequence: TGCGCCAGCAGTCCTGCGACAGCCCGGTTCTCTGGGGCCAACGTCCTGACTTTC.